This TCR beta chain was sequenced in a study of blood T cell repertoires in COVID-19. The overall study: T cells, B-cell-depleted T cells, or PBMCs provided the cDNA or gDNA that served as material.

Profiling relied on immunoSEQ multiplex PCR, and the TCRdb table lists in-frame clones only, not all of them. Of roughly 400,000 clones listed, roughly 90% are singletons. What was sequenced was PBMCs or T cells enriched from blood (not recorded which). The clonotype comes from a woman between 18 and 29 years old who had been exposed to COVID-19.

CDR3 residues: CASSLAAGTSYNEQFF. The CDR3 DNA sequence: TGCGCCAGCAGCTTGGCCGCGGGGACCTCCTACAATGAGCAGTTCTTC. The chain recombines TRBV5-1 with TRBJ2-1, with a possible D match to TRBD2 (6 bases). The germline V and J ends were trimmed by 0 bases and 0 bases, with 10 bases remaining between them. CDR1 and CDR2 (germline): SGHRS, YFSETQ. CDR3 length: 16 amino acids.